This T cell receptor (beta chain) was sequenced for a study of beta chain features in type 1 diabetes. Study results and caveats: There was a moderate but significant shortening of TCRB CDR3s in all four CD4+ subsets of Type 1 diabetes patients.

Sampling consisted of one heparinised blood draw per donor, averaging around 120 mL. Purity (above 95%) was reached by all sorted populations. In the case of this clone: Its antigen is not identified.

Reverse transcription of all isolated RNA meant that expressed TCRB transcripts were sequenced. Profiled with immunoSEQ multiplex PCR; TCRdb holds only in-frame clones, not every one. The sample has nearly 700,000 clones; over 10% are singletons. Sequencing was carried out using naive CD4+ T cells from blood. The TCR sequence derives from a man aged 18-30 years with type 1 diabetes.

DNA of the CDR3: TGCGCCAGCAGCCAAGAGGGGAGACTAGTAGGAAAGGGGAGCGGCAATGAGCAGTTCTTC. Amino acid sequence: CASSQEGRLVGKGSGNEQFF. The rearrangement uses TRBV4-1 and TRBJ2-1, with D perhaps TRBD2 (6 bases). Germline loops: CDR1 MGHRA, CDR2 YSYEKL. Trimming left V 0 bases short and J 6 bases short, with 27 bases between. The CDR3 is 20 residues long.